The 10 T cell receptor beta chains listed next were all sequenced from one sample in a study of vaccination effects on CD4 cells after COVID-19. Profiled with immunoSEQ multiplex PCR; TCRdb holds only in-frame clones, not every one. The profile shows about 38,000 clones, roughly 80% of them singletons. A roughly 10-day culture period preceded the isolation of CD4+ T cells. For these TCRs, the target antigens are not known. Sample: CD4+ T cells from PBMCs cultured without peptide, taken before COVID-19 vaccination. These TCRs come from a human donor who received a COVID-19 vaccine.

J is TRBJ2-1 and V is TRBV29-1; possibly TRBD2 for D (7 bases). The V gene's germline CDR1 is SQVTM and CDR2 ANQGSEA. This CDR3 has 16 amino acids. In nucleotides, the CDR3 is TGCAGTGGTTTGGGGGGGGCCGCACCCTCCTACAATGAGCAGTTCTTC. Translating gives CSGLGGAAPSYNEQFF.

The V call is TRBV2, the J call TRBJ1-1, with D uncertain. The germline V gene has CDR1 SNHLY and CDR2 FYNNEI. V shed 10 bases and J shed 1 base, with 13 bases lying between them. This CDR3 is built from 13 residues. In nucleotides, the CDR3 is TGTGCCACCTCAGCGCATCCGAACACTGAAGCTTTCTTT. This translates into CATSAHPNTEAFF.

As for this clone: At the DNA level, this CDR3 is encoded by other sequences in the same sample as well. The rearrangement links TRBV5-1 to TRBJ1-1, with D unclear. The CDR3 spans 13 residues. The V and J ends lost 1 base and 0 bases respectively, with 4 bases between them. Germline assignment: CDR1 SGHRS and CDR2 YFSETQ. CDR3 sequence reads: CASSLTVNTEAFF. The CDR3 region has the DNA TGCGCCAGCAGCTTGACGGTGAACACTGAAGCTTTCTTT. The full variable domain, its missing parts supplied by reference TRBV5-1 and TRBJ1-1, is KAGVTQTPRYLIKTRGQQVTLSCSPISGHRSVSWYQQTPGQGLQFLFEYFSETQRNKGNFPGRFSGRQFSNSRSEMNVSTLELGDSALYLCASSLTVNTEAFFGQGTRLTVV.

The rearrangement uses TRBV7-6 and TRBJ2-3; 9 bases fit TRBD2. Germline loops: CDR1 SGHVS, CDR2 FNYEAQ. After removal of 5 bases from V and 1 base from J, the junction contained 7 bases not matched to a gene. CDR3 length equals 16 residues. In DNA, the CDR3 is TGTGCCAGCAGCCCCCGCCAGCGGGGGGGCACAGATACGCAGTATTTT. It encodes CASSPRQRGGTDTQYF.

The CDR3 coding sequence is TGTGCCTGGAGTGTATCTCCGGGGGCGGTCGAGACCCAGTACTTC. Encoded protein: CAWSVSPGAVETQYF. The chain recombines TRBV30 with TRBJ2-5; D may be TRBD1 or TRBD2 (6 bases each). V was clipped by 0 bases and J by 5 bases, with 16 bases between them. This CDR3 is 15 amino acids long. Germline V gives CDR1 GTSNPN, CDR2 SVGIG (reference sequence).

The V call is TRBV18, the J call TRBJ1-5; 7 bases line up with TRBD1. The CDR3 spans 15 residues. V shed 4 bases and J 4 bases; nucleotides not matched to a gene: 7. In germline, CDR1 is KGHSH, CDR2 LQKENI. The CDR3 protein is CASSLGTDFNQPQHF. The CDR3 DNA sequence: TGTGCCAGCTCACTTGGGACAGATTTTAATCAGCCCCAGCATTTT.

This clone showed up just a few times. The chain links TRBV7-9 to TRBJ2-2; perhaps D is TRBD1 or TRBD2 (5 bases each). The V end was cut by 5 bases, the J end by 0 bases, with 10 bases between. From germline, CDR1 is SEHNR and CDR2 FQNEAQ (reference sequence). This CDR3 has 15 amino acids. CDR3 sequence: CASSPGTANTGELFF. The CDR3 region has the DNA TGTGCCAGCAGCCCCGGGACGGCGAACACCGGGGAGCTGTTTTTT.

This clone has only one observation. V gene TRBV6-1 combines with J gene TRBJ1-3; D remains unclear. V lost 5 bases, J lost 0 bases, and 11 bases lay in between. From germline, CDR1 is MNHNS and CDR2 SASEGT. The CDR3 totals 15 residues. Here the CDR3 reads CASSIQVGSGNTIYF. In DNA form, the CDR3 reads TGTGCCAGCAGTATCCAAGTCGGCTCTGGAAACACCATATATTTT.

This chain joins TRBV28 and TRBJ2-3, with 7 bases lining up with TRBD1. CDR1 is MDHEN, CDR2 SYDVKM, per germline. V lost 3 bases, J lost 2 bases, and 11 bases stayed unmatched. CDR3 length equals 17 residues. In DNA, the CDR3 is TGTGCCAGCAGTTTGATGGCGACAGGGATATTCACAGATACGCAGTATTTT. This codes for CASSLMATGIFTDTQYF.

The CDR3 region is CASSYRRGSSTDTQYF. The DNA for the CDR3 is TGTGCCAGCAGTTACCGCAGGGGGTCTAGCACAGATACGCAGTATTTT. The chain carries TRBV6-5 and TRBJ2-3, with TRBD1 identical over 7 bases. V was clipped by 2 bases and J by 0 bases; unmatched bases: 5. The germline gives CDR1 MNHEY, CDR2 SVGAGI. The CDR3 contains 16 residues.